This T cell receptor (beta chain) was found in a study of T cell responses to AZD1222 COVID-19 vaccine. On this clone: The antigen is unknown.

Second-dose recipients at about 4 or about 12 weeks were treated as one pooled group. Regarding the study as a whole: Across spike, vaccine-associated CD4 TCRs were found, dominant at 160-218 and 743-854. White British donors predominated, females outnumbered males, and clonal diversity was possibly underestimated.

Libraries were prepared by immunoSEQ multiplex PCR; TCRdb keeps only in-frame clonotypes and omits some of them. This table holds under 200,000 clones, 87% found once. The sequence was obtained from an adult who received the AZD1222 COVID-19 vaccine. Sample: peripheral blood, taken 28 days after the second AZD1222 dose.

The CDR3 spells CASSDSERVEAFF. In nucleotides, the CDR3 is TGTGCCAGCAGTGATTCGGAGCGGGTGGAAGCTTTCTTT. This chain connects TRBV6-1 to TRBJ1-1; D unresolved. The germline V and J ends were trimmed by 3 bases and 8 bases, with 13 bases remaining between them. The germline V gene encodes CDR1 MNHNS and CDR2 SASEGT. The CDR3 totals 13 residues.